The TCR beta chain under discussion was sequenced for a study of blood T cell repertoires in COVID-19. Looking at the study overall: From T cells, B-cell-depleted T cells, or PBMCs came the material, which was cDNA or gDNA.

In the original processing: For nucleated cells, counts were estimated from reference gene primer amplification. Method: immunoSEQ multiplex PCR; TCRdb's copy keeps in-frame clones and lacks some. V, J and clone size were drawn from that table, and D and trimming were deduced from the DNA. This sample has approximately 200,000 clones; 85% to 90% occur once, and the top ten carry less than 1.5%. Trimming at V came to 2 bases and at J to 3 bases, leaving 12 bases not matched to a gene. CDR1 is SGHDN and CDR2 is FVKESK in the germline V gene. The CDR3 has 17 amino acids. The participants were between roughly 18 and 100 years old and came from some 23 US areas. Allocation to cohorts depended on clinical history reported by the participants.

The TCR originated in a man aged 30-40 years who had recovered from COVID-19. This chain links TRBV14 with TRBJ1-2, with 7 positions matching TRBD1. Material for sequencing was PBMCs or T cells enriched from blood (not recorded which). The DNA of the CDR3 is TGTGCCAGCAGCCAACAGCGTTCAAGGGGGCGCGACTATGGCTACACCTTC. It translates to CASSQQRSRGRDYGYTF.